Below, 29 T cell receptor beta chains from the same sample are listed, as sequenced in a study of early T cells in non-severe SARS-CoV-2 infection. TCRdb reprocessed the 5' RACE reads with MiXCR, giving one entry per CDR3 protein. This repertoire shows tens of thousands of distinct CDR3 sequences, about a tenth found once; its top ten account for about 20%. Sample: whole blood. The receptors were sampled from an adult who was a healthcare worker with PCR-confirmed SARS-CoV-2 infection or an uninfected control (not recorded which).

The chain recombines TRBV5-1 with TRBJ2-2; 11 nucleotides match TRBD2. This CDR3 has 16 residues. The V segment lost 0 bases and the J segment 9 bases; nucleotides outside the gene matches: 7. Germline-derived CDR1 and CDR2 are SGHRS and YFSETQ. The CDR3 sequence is CASSLELAGDHRELFF. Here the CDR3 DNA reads TGCGCCAGCAGCTTGGAACTAGCGGGGGACCACCGGGAGCTGTTTTTT.

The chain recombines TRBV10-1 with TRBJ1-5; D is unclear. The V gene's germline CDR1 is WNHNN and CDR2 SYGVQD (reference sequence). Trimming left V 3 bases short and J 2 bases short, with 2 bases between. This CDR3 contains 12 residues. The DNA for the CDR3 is TGCGCCAGCAGTGATGGCAATCAGCCCCAGCATTTT. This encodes CASSDGNQPQHF.

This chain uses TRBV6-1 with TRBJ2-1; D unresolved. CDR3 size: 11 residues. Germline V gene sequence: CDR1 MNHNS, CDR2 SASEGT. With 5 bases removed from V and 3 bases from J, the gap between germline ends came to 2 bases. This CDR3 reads CASSFYNEQFF. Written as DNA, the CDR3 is TGTGCCAGCAGTTTCTACAATGAGCAGTTCTTC.

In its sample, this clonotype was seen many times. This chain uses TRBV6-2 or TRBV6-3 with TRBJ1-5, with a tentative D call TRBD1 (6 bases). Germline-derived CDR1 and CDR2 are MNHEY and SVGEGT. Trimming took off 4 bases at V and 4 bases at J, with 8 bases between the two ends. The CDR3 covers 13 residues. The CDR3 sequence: CASSWGLNQPQHF. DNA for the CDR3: TGTGCCAGCAGTTGGGGGCTGAATCAGCCCCAGCATTTT.

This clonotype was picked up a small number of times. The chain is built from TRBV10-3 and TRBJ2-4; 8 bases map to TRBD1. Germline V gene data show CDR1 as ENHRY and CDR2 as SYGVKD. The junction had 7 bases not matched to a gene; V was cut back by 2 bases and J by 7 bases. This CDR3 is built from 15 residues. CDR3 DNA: TGTGCCATCAGTGAGAAAGGGCACAGGGGGAACATTCAGTACTTC. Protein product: CAISEKGHRGNIQYF.

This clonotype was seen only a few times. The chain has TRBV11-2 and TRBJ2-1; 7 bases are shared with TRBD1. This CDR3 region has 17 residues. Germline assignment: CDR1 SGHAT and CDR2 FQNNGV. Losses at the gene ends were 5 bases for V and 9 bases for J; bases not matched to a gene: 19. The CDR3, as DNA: TGTGCCAGCAGCCGCGTCGGTGGAAGGGGGCGCACCGGTGAGCAGTTCTTC. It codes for CASSRVGGRGRTGEQFF.

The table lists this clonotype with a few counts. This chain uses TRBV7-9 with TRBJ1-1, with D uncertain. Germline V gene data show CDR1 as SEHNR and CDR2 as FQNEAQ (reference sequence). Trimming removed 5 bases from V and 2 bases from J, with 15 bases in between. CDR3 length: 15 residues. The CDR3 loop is CASSDSKVVNTEAFF. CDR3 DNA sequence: TGTGCCAGCAGCGATTCCAAGGTGGTAAACACTGAAGCTTTCTTT.

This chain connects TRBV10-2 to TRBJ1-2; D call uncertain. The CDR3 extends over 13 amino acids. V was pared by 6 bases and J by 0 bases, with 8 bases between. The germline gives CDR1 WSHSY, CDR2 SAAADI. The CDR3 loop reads CASRDGSNYGYTF. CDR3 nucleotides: TGCGCCAGCAGAGACGGATCTAACTATGGCTACACCTTC.

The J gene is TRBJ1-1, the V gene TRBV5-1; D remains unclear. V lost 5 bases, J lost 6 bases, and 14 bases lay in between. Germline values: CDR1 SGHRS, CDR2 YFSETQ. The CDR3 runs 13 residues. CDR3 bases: TGCGCCAGCAGGGTGGGCCCGGACGCTGAAGCTTTCTTT. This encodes CASRVGPDAEAFF.

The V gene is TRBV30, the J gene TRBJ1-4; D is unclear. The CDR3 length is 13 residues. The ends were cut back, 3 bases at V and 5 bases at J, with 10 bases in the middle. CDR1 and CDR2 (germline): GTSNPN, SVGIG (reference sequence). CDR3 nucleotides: TGTGCCTGGAGCCCTGGGTTGAATGAAAAACTGTTTTTT. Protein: CAWSPGLNEKLFF.

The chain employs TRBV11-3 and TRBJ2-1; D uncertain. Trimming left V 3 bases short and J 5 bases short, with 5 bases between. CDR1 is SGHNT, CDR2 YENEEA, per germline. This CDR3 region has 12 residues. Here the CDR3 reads CASSFDNNEQFF. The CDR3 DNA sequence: TGTGCCAGCAGCTTCGACAACAATGAGCAGTTCTTC.

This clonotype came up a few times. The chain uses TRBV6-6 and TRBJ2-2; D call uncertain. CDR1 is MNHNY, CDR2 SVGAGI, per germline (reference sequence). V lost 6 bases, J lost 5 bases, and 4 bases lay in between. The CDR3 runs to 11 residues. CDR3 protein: CASSQTGELFF. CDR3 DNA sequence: TGTGCCAGCAGCCAAACCGGGGAGCTGTTTTTT.

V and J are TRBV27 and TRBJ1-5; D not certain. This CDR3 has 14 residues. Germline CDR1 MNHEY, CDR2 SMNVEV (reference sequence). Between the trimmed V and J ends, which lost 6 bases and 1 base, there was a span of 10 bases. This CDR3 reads CASRLHASNQPQHF. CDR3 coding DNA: TGTGCCAGCAGGTTACACGCGAGCAATCAGCCCCAGCATTTT.

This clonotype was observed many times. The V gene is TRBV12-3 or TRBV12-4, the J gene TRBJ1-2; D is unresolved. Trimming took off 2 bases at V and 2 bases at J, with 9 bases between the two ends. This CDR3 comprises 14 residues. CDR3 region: CASSLLGGNYGYTF. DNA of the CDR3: TGTGCCAGCAGTTTACTGGGTGGAAACTATGGCTACACCTTC.

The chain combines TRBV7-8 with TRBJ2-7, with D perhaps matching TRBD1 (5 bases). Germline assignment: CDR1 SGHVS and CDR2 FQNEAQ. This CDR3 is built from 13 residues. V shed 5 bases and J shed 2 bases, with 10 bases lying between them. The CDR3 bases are TGTGCCAGCAGCCTGGACATAGCCTACGAGCAGTACTTC. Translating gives CASSLDIAYEQYF.

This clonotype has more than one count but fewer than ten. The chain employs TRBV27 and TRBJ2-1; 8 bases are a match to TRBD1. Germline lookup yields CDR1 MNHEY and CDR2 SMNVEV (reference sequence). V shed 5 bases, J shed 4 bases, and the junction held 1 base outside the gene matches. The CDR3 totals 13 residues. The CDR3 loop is CASSRDRYNEQFF. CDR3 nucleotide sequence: TGTGCCAGCAGTCGGGACAGGTACAATGAGCAGTTCTTC.

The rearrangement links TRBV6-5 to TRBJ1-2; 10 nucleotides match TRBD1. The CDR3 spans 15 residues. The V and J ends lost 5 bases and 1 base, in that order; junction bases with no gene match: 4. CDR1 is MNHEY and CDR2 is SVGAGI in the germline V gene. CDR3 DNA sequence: TGTGCCAGCAGTAGAAGGGACAGGGGTAACTATGGCTACACCTTC. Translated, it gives CASSRRDRGNYGYTF.

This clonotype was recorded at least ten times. CDR3 DNA sequence: TGTGCCAGCGGGACGGGGCCCTACGAGCAGTACTTC. It translates to CASGTGPYEQYF. The V call is TRBV6-5, the J call TRBJ2-7; D tentatively reads TRBD1 or TRBD2 (5 bases each). The CDR3 is 12 residues long. From germline, CDR1 is MNHEY and CDR2 SVGAGI. V was pared by 8 bases and J by 2 bases, with 10 bases between.

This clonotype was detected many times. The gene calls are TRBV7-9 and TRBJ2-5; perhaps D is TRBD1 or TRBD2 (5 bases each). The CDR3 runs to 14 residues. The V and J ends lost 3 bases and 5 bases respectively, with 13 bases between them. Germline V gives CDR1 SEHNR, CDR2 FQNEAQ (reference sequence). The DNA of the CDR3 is TGTGCCAGCAGCTTTGGGGGACCACGTGAGACCCAGTACTTC. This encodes CASSFGGPRETQYF.

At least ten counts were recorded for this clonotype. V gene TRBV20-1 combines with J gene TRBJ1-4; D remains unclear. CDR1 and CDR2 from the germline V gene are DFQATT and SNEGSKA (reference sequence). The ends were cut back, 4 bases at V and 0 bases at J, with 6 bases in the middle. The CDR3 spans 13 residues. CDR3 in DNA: TGCAGTGCTACCGACGCAACTAATGAAAAACTGTTTTTT. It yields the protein CSATDATNEKLFF.

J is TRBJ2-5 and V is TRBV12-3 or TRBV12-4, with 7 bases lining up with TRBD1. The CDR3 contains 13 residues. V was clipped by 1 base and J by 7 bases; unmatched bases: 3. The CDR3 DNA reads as TGTGCCAGCAGTTTAGAGGGGGCAGGGACCCAGTACTTC. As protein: CASSLEGAGTQYF.

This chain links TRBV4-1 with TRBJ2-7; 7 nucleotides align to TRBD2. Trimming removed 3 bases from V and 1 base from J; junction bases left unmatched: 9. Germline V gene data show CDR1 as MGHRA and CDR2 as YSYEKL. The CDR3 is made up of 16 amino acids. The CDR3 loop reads CASSQAGTTLSYEQYF. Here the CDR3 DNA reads TGCGCCAGCAGCCAGGCGGGGACTACTCTTTCCTACGAGCAGTACTTC.

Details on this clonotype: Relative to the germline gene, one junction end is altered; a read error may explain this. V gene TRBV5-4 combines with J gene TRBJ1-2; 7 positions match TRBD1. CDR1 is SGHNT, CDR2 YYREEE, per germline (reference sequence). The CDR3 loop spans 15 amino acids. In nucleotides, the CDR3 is TGTGCCAGCAGCTTGGGCCCGGGACAGAACTATGGCCACGCCTTC. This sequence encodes CASSLGPGQNYGHAF.

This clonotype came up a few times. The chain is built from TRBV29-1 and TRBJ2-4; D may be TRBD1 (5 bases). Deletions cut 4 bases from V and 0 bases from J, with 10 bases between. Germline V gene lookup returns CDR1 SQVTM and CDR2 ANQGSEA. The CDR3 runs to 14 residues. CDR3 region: CSVVGPLAKNIQYF. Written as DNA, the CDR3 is TGCAGCGTTGTGGGGCCGTTAGCCAAAAACATTCAGTACTTC.

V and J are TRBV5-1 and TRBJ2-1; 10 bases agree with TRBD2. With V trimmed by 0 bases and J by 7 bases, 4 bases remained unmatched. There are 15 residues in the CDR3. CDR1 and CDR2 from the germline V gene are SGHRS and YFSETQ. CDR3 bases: TGCGCCAGCAGCTTGGGAGCGGGGGGGCCGAATGAGCAGTTCTTC. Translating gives CASSLGAGGPNEQFF.

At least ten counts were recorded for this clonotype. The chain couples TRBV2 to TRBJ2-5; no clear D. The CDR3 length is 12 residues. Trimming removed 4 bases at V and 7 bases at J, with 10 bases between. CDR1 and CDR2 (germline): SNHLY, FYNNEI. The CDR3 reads CASSVGFATQYF. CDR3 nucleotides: TGTGCCAGCAGTGTAGGGTTTGCGACCCAGTACTTC. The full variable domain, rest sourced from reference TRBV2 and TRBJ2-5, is EPEVTQTPSHQVTQMGQEVILRCVPISNHLYFYWYRQILGQKVEFLVSFYNNEISEKSEIFDDQFSVERPDGSNFTLKIRSTKLEDSAMYFCASSVGFATQYFGPGTRLLVL.

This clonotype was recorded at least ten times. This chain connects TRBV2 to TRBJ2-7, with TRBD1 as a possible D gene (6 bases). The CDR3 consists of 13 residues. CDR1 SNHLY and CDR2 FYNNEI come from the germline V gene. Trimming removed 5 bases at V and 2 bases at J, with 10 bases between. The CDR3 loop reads CASSRDRTYEQYF. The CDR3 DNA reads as TGTGCCAGCAGTCGCGACAGGACCTACGAGCAGTACTTC.

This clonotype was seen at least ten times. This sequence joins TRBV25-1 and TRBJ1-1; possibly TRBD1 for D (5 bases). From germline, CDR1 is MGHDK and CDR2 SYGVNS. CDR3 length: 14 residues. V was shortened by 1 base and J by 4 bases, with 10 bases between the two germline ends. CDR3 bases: TGTGCCAGCAGTGAATTAGGGCAGGGCACTGAAGCTTTCTTT. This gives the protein CASSELGQGTEAFF.

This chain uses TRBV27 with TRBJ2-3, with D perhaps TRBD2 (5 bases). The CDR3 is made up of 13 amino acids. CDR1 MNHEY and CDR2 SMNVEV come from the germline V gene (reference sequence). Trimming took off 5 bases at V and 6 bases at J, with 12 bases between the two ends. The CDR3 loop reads CASSNTRFDTQYF. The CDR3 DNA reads TGTGCCAGCAGTAACACTAGGTTTGATACGCAGTATTTT.